Following are 31 T cell receptor beta chains from one sample sequenced in a study of T cells in women clearing cervical HPV infection. Clones were read by immunoSEQ multiplex PCR, and TCRdb kept only the in-frame ones, dropping some. The sample holds tens of thousands of clones. The sequenced material came from blood buffy coat. These receptors were obtained from a woman between 18 and 70 years old with a cervical HPV16 infection that either progressed to CIN3+ or cleared (not recorded which).

Details on this clone: The read comes to an end 3 residues before the CDR3 does, leaving the germline J gene to fill in the end. The genes are TRBV5-4 and TRBJ2-2, with D possibly TRBD2 on 7 matching bases. The germline gives CDR1 SGHNT, CDR2 YYREEE (reference sequence). The CDR3 runs to 14 residues. Trimming took 2 bases from V and 7 from J, leaving 12 bases between them. CDR3 bases read: TGTGCCAGCAGCTTTAGGGGGGGGGACGGGGAG. This codes for CASSFRGGDGE. The entire CDR3 protein is CASSFRGGDGELFF.

The covered CDR3 bases are TGTGCCAGCAGGGCACGCAGGGGGAAGGCAGATACG. It translates to CASRARRGKADT. The CDR3 in its entirety is CASRARRGKADTQYF. The chain combines TRBV2 with TRBJ2-3; 7 positions match TRBD1. Sequencing ends 3 residues short of the CDR3 end; the germline J gene provides the rest. The CDR3 is 15 amino acids. CDR1 and CDR2 from the germline V gene are SNHLY and FYNNEI. The V gene end was trimmed by 6 bases and the J gene end by 4 bases; junction bases not matched to a gene: 10.

Points on this clone: The CDR3 is cut off 3 residues early in the read; its end comes from the germline J gene. J is TRBJ2-7 and V is TRBV2; D unresolved. The CDR3 is 13 residues long. V lost 3 bases to trimming and J lost 3 bases, with 9 bases between them. The germline gives CDR1 SNHLY, CDR2 FYNNEI. The DNA read from the CDR3 is TGTGCCAGCAGTGACAGGATGGACTACGAG. This codes for CASSDRMDYE. The entire CDR3 protein is CASSDRMDYEQYF.

Note on this clone: The CDR3 goes on 3 residues after the read ends, and that part is filled in from the germline J gene. V gene TRBV5-1 combines with J gene TRBJ1-4; unclear D gene. V lost 1 base, J lost 4 bases, and 8 bases lay in between. The CDR3 length is 14 residues. CDR1 and CDR2 from the germline V gene are SGHRS and YFSETQ. Partial CDR3 DNA: TGCGCCAGCAGCTTGACAGAGAATAATGAAAAA. Amino acid sequence: CASSLTENNEK. The full-length CDR3 reads as CASSLTENNEKLFF.

On this clone itself: The read ends 3 residues early relative to the CDR3; the germline J gene fills the gap. The chain has TRBV10-3 and TRBJ1-2; 8 bases fit TRBD1. After removal of 2 bases from V and 4 bases from J, the junction contained 3 bases not matched to a gene. In germline, CDR1 is ENHRY, CDR2 SYGVKD. The CDR3 contains 14 residues. The CDR3 spells CAISEAQGAYGYTF. The CDR3 bases that were read are TGTGCCATCAGTGAGGCTCAGGGGGCCTATGGC.

About this clone: The read is 3 residues too short to cover the CDR3 end, so that end is filled in from the germline J gene. This chain links TRBV6-2 or TRBV6-3 with TRBJ1-1; tentative D call: TRBD1 (5 bases). Per germline, CDR1 MNHEY and CDR2 SVGEGT. This CDR3 has 13 residues. CDR3 sequence: CASSSPTVREAFF. CDR3 DNA, as far as it was read: TGTGCCAGCAGTTCCCCGACAGTCAGGGAA.

Details on this clone: The CDR3 end lies 3 residues beyond the end of the read and is filled in from the germline J gene. The gene calls are TRBV20-1 and TRBJ2-5, with TRBD2 identical over 13 bases. The CDR3 loop spans 14 amino acids. The J segment lost 2 bases and the V segment lost 7 bases, leaving 4 bases of the junction unmatched. The germline CDR1 and CDR2 sequences are DFQATT and SNEGSKA (reference sequence). The CDR3 loop is CSGRTSGGQETQYF. CDR3 bases read: TGCAGTGGACGGACTAGCGGGGGACAAGAGACC.

Regarding this clone: The missing CDR3 end, 3 residues past where the read stops, is filled in from the germline J gene. The chain carries TRBV6-1 and TRBJ2-2, with 7 bases that match TRBD1. This CDR3 is 15 amino acids long. V lost 2 bases to trimming and J lost 4 bases; unmatched junction nucleotides: 4. CDR1 MNHNS and CDR2 SASEGT come from the germline V gene. The sequenced CDR3 bases are TGTGCCAGCAGTGAAAGCGCAGGGGGCACCGGGGAG. Translated, it gives CASSESAGGTGE. The whole CDR3 sequence is CASSESAGGTGELFF.

On this clone: The read is 3 residues too short to cover the CDR3 end, so that end is filled in from the germline J gene. The chain combines TRBV20-1 with TRBJ2-3; 13 positions match TRBD2. Trimming took 2 bases from V and 2 from J; bases not matched to a gene: 7. The CDR3 sequence is 17 residues long. Germline V gene lookup returns CDR1 DFQATT and CDR2 SNEGSKA (reference sequence). The CDR3 is CSARTLAGGPVTDTQYF. The CDR3 DNA, read in part, is TGCAGTGCTAGAACACTAGCGGGGGGGCCGGTCACAGATACG.

In the case of this clone: The CDR3 end lies 3 residues beyond the end of the read and is filled in from the germline J gene. This chain links TRBV6-1 with TRBJ1-4; TRBD1 agrees at 7 bases. Germline loops: CDR1 MNHNS, CDR2 SASEGT. The V segment lost 3 bases and the J segment 8 bases; nucleotides outside the gene matches: 6. The CDR3 contains 14 residues. The chain's CDR3 is CASSDKGAQEKLFF. The part of the CDR3 DNA that was read is TGTGCCAGCAGTGATAAGGGGGCCCAGGAAAAA.

About this clone itself: The read ends 3 residues early relative to the CDR3; the germline J gene fills the gap. The chain employs TRBV30 and TRBJ2-2; 7 bases are a match to TRBD1. Germline V CDR1 and CDR2: GTSNPN, SVGIG (reference sequence). The CDR3 totals 16 residues. The ends lost 0 bases at V and 6 bases at J; junction bases unmatched: 10. The CDR3 DNA, read in part, is TGTGCCTGGAGTGTAGGGCGGACAGGCGGGCCCGGGGAG. This translates into CAWSVGRTGGPGE. The CDR3, in full, reads CAWSVGRTGGPGELFF.

As regards this clone: The sequence runs out 3 residues before the end of the CDR3; the remainder is reconstructed from the germline J gene. This rearrangement joins TRBV7-3 to TRBJ2-1; a possible D gene is TRBD1 (5 bases). Per the germline V gene, CDR1 is SGHTA and CDR2 is FQGTGA. CDR3 length: 13 amino acids. The V end lost 4 bases, the J end lost 4 bases, and 8 bases lay between the germline ends. CDR3 sequence: CASSSTGYNEQFF. CDR3 DNA, as far as it was read: TGTGCCAGCAGCTCCACAGGATACAATGAG.

For this clone: The CDR3 extends 3 residues past the end of the read, so its final part is completed from the germline J gene. The chain employs TRBV2 and TRBJ1-1; 8 nucleotides agree with TRBD1. Germline loops: CDR1 SNHLY, CDR2 FYNNEI. V was pared by 5 bases and J by 4 bases, with 3 bases of the junction left unmatched. This CDR3 has 13 residues. CDR3 residues: CASSLTGGTEAFF. Incomplete CDR3 DNA: TGTGCCAGCAGTCTTACAGGGGGCACTGAA.

Regarding this clone: The read falls 3 residues short of the CDR3 end, and the missing part is taken from the germline J gene. The rearrangement uses TRBV18 and TRBJ1-5; 7 nucleotides agree with TRBD1. The CDR3 covers 15 residues. V dropped 0 bases and J dropped 6; count of bases not matched to a gene: 5. The germline CDR1 and CDR2 sequences are KGHSH and LQKENI. CDR3 residues: CASSPPGTGAQPQHF. The part of the CDR3 DNA that was read is TGTGCCAGCTCACCACCGGGCACAGGGGCTCAGCCC.

On this clone: Coverage ceases 3 residues before the CDR3 finishes, and the germline J gene fills in the end. The chain combines TRBV4-1 with TRBJ2-7; tentatively, D is TRBD1 (6 bases). The CDR3 is 14 amino acids. The V gene lost 1 base and the J gene lost 4 bases, with 11 bases spanning the gap. Germline CDR1 reads MGHRA; CDR2 reads YSYEKL. The DNA read from the CDR3 is TGCGCCAGCAGCCAAGCGGGACATCCGTACGAG. Amino acids: CASSQAGHPYE. The CDR3 as a whole reads CASSQAGHPYEQYF.

Comment on this clone: With the read ending 3 residues before the CDR3 end, the germline J gene is used to fill in that end. The chain carries TRBV2 and TRBJ2-2; 7 positions agree with TRBD1. With 7 bases clipped from V and 6 bases from J, the junction kept 8 bases outside the gene matches. The CDR3 is 14 amino acids. Germline-derived CDR1 and CDR2 are SNHLY and FYNNEI. Partial CDR3 DNA: TGTGCCAGCACCGAGCGACAGGGACCCGGGGAG. Amino acid sequence: CASTERQGPGE. The complete CDR3 protein is CASTERQGPGELFF.

As concerns this clone: Read sequence stops 3 residues before the CDR3 end, and the germline J gene provides the missing end. The chain has TRBV5-1 and TRBJ2-7; TRBD1 agrees at 7 bases. This CDR3 is built from 14 residues. The V and J ends lost 3 bases and 6 bases, in that order; junction bases with no gene match: 9. CDR1 is SGHRS and CDR2 is YFSETQ in the germline V gene. The CDR3 sequence is CASSSDRDRGEQYF. The CDR3 bases that were read are TGCGCCAGCAGCTCTGACAGGGATAGGGGCGAG.

As concerns this clone: From the germline J gene comes the end of the CDR3, since the read stops 3 residues before it. The chain uses TRBV7-3 and TRBJ2-1; 12 positions match TRBD2. The CDR3 totals 17 residues. Germline lookup yields CDR1 SGHTA and CDR2 FQGTGA. V was clipped by 1 base and J by 9 bases; unmatched bases: 10. The CDR3 region is CASSLIPSGGARGEQFF. The part of the CDR3 DNA that was read is TGTGCCAGCAGCTTAATCCCTAGCGGGGGGGCCAGGGGTGAG.

Points on this clone: The read ends 3 residues shy of where the CDR3 ends; the end is completed using the germline J gene. The V gene is TRBV13, the J gene TRBJ1-5; D remains ambiguous. The germline V gene encodes CDR1 PRHDT and CDR2 FYEKMQ (reference sequence). V lost 1 base to trimming and J lost 4 bases, with 2 bases between them. The CDR3 runs to 12 residues. CDR3 DNA, as far as it was read: TGTGCCAGCAGCTTAGCGAATCAGCCC. It is translated as CASSLANQP. The CDR3 reads in full as CASSLANQPQHF.

A remark on this clone: The read halts 3 residues ahead of the CDR3 end, with the missing end drawn from the germline J gene. V is TRBV5-6 and J is TRBJ2-1; D is possibly TRBD2 (5 bases). This CDR3 spans 13 amino acids. Trimming pared 2 bases from V and 7 bases from J, leaving 10 bases between. CDR1 is SGHDT, CDR2 YYEEEE, per germline. Incomplete CDR3 DNA: TGTGCCAGCAGCTTCGGAAGGACTAATGAG. Protein: CASSFGRTNE. The CDR3 in full is CASSFGRTNEQFF.

On this clone itself: The read is 3 residues too short to cover the CDR3 end, so that end is filled in from the germline J gene. This chain joins TRBV6-1 and TRBJ2-5, with 10 bases identical to TRBD1. The V and J ends lost 5 bases and 5 bases, in that order; junction bases with no gene match: 11. The CDR3 contains 16 residues. Germline CDR1 MNHNS, CDR2 SASEGT. CDR3 amino acids: CASSKVPGQGSETQYF. The part of the CDR3 DNA that was read is TGTGCCAGCAGTAAAGTCCCGGGACAGGGGTCGGAGACC.

For this clone: Read data end 3 residues before the CDR3 end; the end is taken from the germline J gene. This chain connects TRBV4-2 to TRBJ1-2; 7 positions agree with TRBD1. The CDR3 loop spans 14 amino acids. The germline CDR1 and CDR2 sequences are LGHNA and YNFKEQ. The DNA read from the CDR3 is TGTGCCAGCAGTTTTACCGGGACAGAAGGAGGC. Translation gives CASSFTGTEGG. The full-length CDR3 reads as CASSFTGTEGGYTF.

As regards this clone: The read finishes 3 residues shy of the CDR3 end, and the germline J gene is used to complete it. This chain links TRBV5-4 with TRBJ2-5; 10 bases agree with TRBD2. Germline CDR1 reads SGHNT; CDR2 reads YYREEE (reference sequence). This CDR3 region has 15 residues. J gave up 1 base and V 10 bases, and 10 bases lay outside the gene matches. The covered CDR3 bases are TGTGCCGGAGCGGGGGGGCCCGGAGGCCAAGAGACC. It is translated as CAGAGGPGGQET. In full, the CDR3 reads CAGAGGPGGQETQYF.

To note about this clone: The sequence runs out 3 residues before the end of the CDR3; the remainder is reconstructed from the germline J gene. The V and J genes are TRBV20-1 and TRBJ1-1; D is unclear. Trimming pared 3 bases from V and 2 bases from J, leaving 4 bases between. CDR3 length: 11 residues. Per the germline V gene, CDR1 is DFQATT and CDR2 is SNEGSKA (reference sequence). CDR3 DNA, as far as it was read: TGCAGTGCTAGTCAAAACACTGAA. It codes for CSASQNTE. The complete CDR3 sequence is CSASQNTEAFF.

Of note for this clone: The CDR3 end is not reached by the read, which stops 3 residues before it; the germline J gene fills it in. This chain connects TRBV19 to TRBJ1-2; tentative D call: TRBD1 (5 bases). The CDR3 sequence is 15 residues long. V was shortened by 7 bases and J by 2 bases, with 17 bases between the two germline ends. In germline, CDR1 is LNHDA, CDR2 SQIVND (reference sequence). CDR3 DNA, as far as it was read: TGTGCCAGTACCCGGGGGGGACGGCGAAACTATGGC. It yields the protein CASTRGGRRNYG. The whole CDR3 reads CASTRGGRRNYGYTF.

The sequenced CDR3 bases are TGTGCCAGCAGCTCACCCCCGAGGGACGAG. This sequence encodes CASSSPPRDE. The whole CDR3 region reads CASSSPPRDEQYF. The genes are TRBV11-1 and TRBJ2-7; a possible D gene is TRBD2 (5 bases). The read finishes 3 residues shy of the CDR3 end, and the germline J gene is used to complete it. The CDR3 runs to 13 residues. V shed 4 bases and J shed 5 bases, with 12 bases lying between them. Per the germline V gene, CDR1 is SGHAT and CDR2 is FQDESV (reference sequence).

About this clone itself: The observed sequence ends 3 residues before the CDR3 terminus, with the missing tail filled in from the germline J gene. The J gene is TRBJ2-1, the V gene TRBV30; D is ambiguous. V was cut by 3 bases and J by 0 bases, with 9 bases left in between. Germline V CDR1 and CDR2: GTSNPN, SVGIG (reference sequence). This CDR3 region has 14 residues. The CDR3 bases that were read are TGTGCCTGGAGGCCTCAGGCCTCCTACAATGAG. Amino acid sequence: CAWRPQASYNE. The complete CDR3 sequence is CAWRPQASYNEQFF.

As for this clone: The CDR3 is cut off 3 residues early in the read; its end comes from the germline J gene. The V call is TRBV12-3 or TRBV12-4, the J call TRBJ2-5, with a weak D call TRBD2 (5 bases). This CDR3 has 14 residues. V was clipped by 6 bases and J by 6 bases, with 17 bases between them. CDR3 bases read: TGTGCCAGCAGCTTCGGACTGGTTGGGAAGACC. Its translation: CASSFGLVGKT. From start to end, the CDR3 is CASSFGLVGKTQYF.

Comment on this clone: The CDR3 extends 3 residues past the end of the read, so its final part is completed from the germline J gene. This chain connects TRBV6-1 to TRBJ1-2; 8 bases are a match to TRBD1. Unmatched junction bases numbered 5, after V lost 4 bases and J lost 7 bases. The germline V gene has CDR1 MNHNS and CDR2 SASEGT. This CDR3 is built from 13 residues. CDR3: CASSVSGGVGYTF. Incomplete CDR3 DNA: TGTGCCAGCAGTGTTTCAGGGGGCGTTGGC.

Of note for this clone: The read finishes 3 residues shy of the CDR3 end, and the germline J gene is used to complete it. This chain joins TRBV12-3 or TRBV12-4 and TRBJ2-1; 15 bases align to TRBD2. Germline trimming cut 5 bases from V and 8 bases from J; bases unmatched to any gene: 7. The CDR3 extends over 16 amino acids. The CDR3 sequence: CASSPRTSGGAYEQFF. The DNA read from the CDR3 is TGTGCCAGCAGTCCAAGGACTAGCGGGGGGGCCTATGAG.

On this clone: The read falls 3 residues short of the CDR3 end, and the missing part is taken from the germline J gene. The V and J genes are TRBV5-1 and TRBJ2-1; TRBD2 matches 15 bases. Germline trimming cut 3 bases from V and 0 bases from J; bases unmatched to any gene: 7. Looked up from germline, CDR1 is SGHRS and CDR2 is YFSETQ. This CDR3 comprises 19 residues. The CDR3 protein is CASSSGLAGGPGSYNEQFF. The DNA read from the CDR3 is TGCGCCAGCAGCTCAGGACTAGCGGGGGGGCCCGGCTCCTACAATGAG.